Sequencing of this TCR beta chain was carried out in a study of blood T cell repertoires in COVID-19. Sequenced by immunoSEQ multiplex PCR; TCRdb stores in-frame clones only, minus some. The sample contains approximately 210,000 clones, 65% to 85% of which appear only once. This CDR3 contains 15 residues. Germline V gene lookup returns CDR1 SNHLY and CDR2 FYNNEI. V dropped 2 bases and J dropped 2; count of bases not matched to a gene: 1. The sample was PBMCs or T cells enriched from blood (not recorded which). The chain couples TRBV2 to TRBJ2-7; 12 nucleotides align to TRBD2. The source of this sequence is an older woman who had recovered from COVID-19. The CDR3 DNA reads TGTGCCAGCAGTGAACGGACTAGCGGGGCCTACGAGCAGTACTTC. The encoded protein is CASSERTSGAYEQYF.